This entry describes one TCR beta chain. V lost 0 bases to trimming and J lost 0 bases; unmatched junction nucleotides: 7. Germline-derived CDR1 and CDR2 are LGHDT and YNNKEL (reference sequence). The CDR3 runs 17 residues. The sample originates from a study of blood T cell repertoires in COVID-19. As for the study in general: COVID-19 samples, acute and convalescent, were from the United States, Italy and Spain. The analysed material was cDNA or gDNA that came from T cells, B-cell-depleted T cells, or PBMCs.

Original data processing: From reference gene primer amplification, estimates of nucleated cell counts were derived. TCRdb keeps only in-frame clones here, not all; method: immunoSEQ multiplex PCR. V and J calls and clone size are given by that table; D and trimming were obtained from the DNA. Counted here are 150,000 to 200,000 clones, 83% occurring once; the ten biggest clones make up approximately 2%. The sequenced sample was peripheral blood. This clonotype originated in a woman older than 75 with acute or convalescent COVID-19. V usage is TRBV3-1 (or the pseudogene TRBV3-2) and J usage is TRBJ2-5; 7 positions match TRBD2. CDR3 sequence reads: CASSQEVGAGYQETQYF. The CDR3 coding sequence is TGTGCCAGCAGCCAAGAGGTCGGAGCGGGGTACCAAGAGACCCAGTACTTC.